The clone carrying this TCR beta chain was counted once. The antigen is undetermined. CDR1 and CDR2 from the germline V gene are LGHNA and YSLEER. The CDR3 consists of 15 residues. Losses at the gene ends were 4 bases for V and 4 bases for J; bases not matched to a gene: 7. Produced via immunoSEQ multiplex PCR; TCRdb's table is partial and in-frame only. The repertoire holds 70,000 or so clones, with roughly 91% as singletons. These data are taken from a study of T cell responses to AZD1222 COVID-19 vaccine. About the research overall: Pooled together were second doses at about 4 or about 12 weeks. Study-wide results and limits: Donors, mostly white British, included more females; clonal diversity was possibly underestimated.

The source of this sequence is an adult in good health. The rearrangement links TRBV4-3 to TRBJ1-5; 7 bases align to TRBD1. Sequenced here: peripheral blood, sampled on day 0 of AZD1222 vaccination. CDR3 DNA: TGCGCCAGCAGCCGGGAACAGGGGACAAATCAGCCCCAGCATTTT. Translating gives CASSREQGTNQPQHF.